The sample holds a few counts of the clone carrying this T cell receptor beta chain. The antigen is unknown. These data originate in a study of T-cell memory formation after mild COVID-19. 5'RACE with constant-segment primers built TCRalpha and TCRbeta cDNA libraries with UMIs. TCRdb recomputed calls from the 5' RACE reads with MiXCR, one row per CDR3 protein. The sample has some 120,000 distinct CDR3 sequences, roughly 15% seen once; the top ten hold roughly 14%. The CDR3 has 14 amino acids. J lost 4 bases, V lost 5 bases, and 7 bases had no gene match. Germline CDR1 is LNHDA and CDR2 is SQIVND (reference sequence). General study points: Most CD4+ clones that shrank were in CM and EM, while CD8+ ones turned up in EMRA. Researchers found some responding clones in pre-infection memory, a sign that cross-reactive memory joined.

The clonotype comes from an adult woman who had mild COVID-19 (a few samples of this study predate the infection). Cell type and time point are not known. The chain has TRBV19 and TRBJ2-5, with TRBD2 identical over 7 bases. The material sequenced was PBMCs or a T cell subset sorted from them (not recorded which). CDR3 residues: CASSPRTGGETQYF. The CDR3 nucleotides read TGTGCCAGTAGTCCTCGGACGGGAGGAGAGACCCAGTACTTC.